This TCR beta chain originates from a study of blood T cell repertoires in COVID-19. Authors' processing steps: Reference gene primer amplification gave nucleated cell count estimates. Profiled with immunoSEQ multiplex PCR; TCRdb holds only in-frame clones, not every one. D and trimming come from the DNA, and the V and J calls and clone size come from that table. The data contain approximately 290,000 clones, over 75% of them singletons. The sample holds one count of this clone. The CDR3 loop spans 13 amino acids. Between the trimmed V and J ends, which lost 3 bases and 4 bases, there was a span of 9 bases. Looked up from germline, CDR1 is MDHEN and CDR2 is SYDVKM.

The receptor was derived from a human donor with COVID-19, enrolled during active disease. The donor label of this sample is uncertain. Sequenced input: peripheral blood. The genes are TRBV28 and TRBJ1-2; D remains unclear. The CDR3 sequence is CASSLSDIYGYTF. The CDR3 DNA reads as TGTGCCAGCAGTTTGTCAGATATCTATGGCTACACCTTC.